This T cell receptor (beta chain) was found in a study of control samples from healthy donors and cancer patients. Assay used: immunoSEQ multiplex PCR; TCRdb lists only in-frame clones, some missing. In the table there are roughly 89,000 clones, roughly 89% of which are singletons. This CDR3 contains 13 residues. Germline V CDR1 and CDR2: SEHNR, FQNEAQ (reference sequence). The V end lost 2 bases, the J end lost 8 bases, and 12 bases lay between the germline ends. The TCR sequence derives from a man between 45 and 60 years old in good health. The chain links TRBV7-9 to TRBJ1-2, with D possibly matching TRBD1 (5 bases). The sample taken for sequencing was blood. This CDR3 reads CASSLTADRGYTF. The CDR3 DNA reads TGTGCCAGCAGCTTAACGGCCGACAGAGGCTACACCTTC.